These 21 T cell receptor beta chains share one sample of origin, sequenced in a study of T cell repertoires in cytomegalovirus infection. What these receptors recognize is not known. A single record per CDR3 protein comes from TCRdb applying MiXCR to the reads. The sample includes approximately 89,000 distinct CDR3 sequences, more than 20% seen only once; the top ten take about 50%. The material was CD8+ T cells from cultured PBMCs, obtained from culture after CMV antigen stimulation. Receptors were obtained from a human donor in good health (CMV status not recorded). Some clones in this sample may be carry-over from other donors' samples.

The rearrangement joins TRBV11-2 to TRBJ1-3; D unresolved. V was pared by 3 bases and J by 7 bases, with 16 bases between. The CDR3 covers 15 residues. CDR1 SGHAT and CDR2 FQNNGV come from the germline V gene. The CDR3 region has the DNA TGTGCCAGCAGCTTCCCCCCCGGGTTCCCGAACACCATATATTTT. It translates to CASSFPPGFPNTIYF.

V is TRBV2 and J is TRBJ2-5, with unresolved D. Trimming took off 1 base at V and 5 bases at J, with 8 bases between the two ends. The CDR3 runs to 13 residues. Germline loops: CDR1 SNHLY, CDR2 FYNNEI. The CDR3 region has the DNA TGTGCCAGCAGTGAAGGGCGCGCGGAGACCCAGTACTTC. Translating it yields CASSEGRAETQYF.

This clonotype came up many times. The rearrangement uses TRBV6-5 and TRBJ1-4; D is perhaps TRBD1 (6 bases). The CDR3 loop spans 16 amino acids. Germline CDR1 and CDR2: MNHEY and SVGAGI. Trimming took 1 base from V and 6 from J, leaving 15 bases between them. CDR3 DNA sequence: TGTGCCAGCAGTTACTTACAGGGTGGTGTCGATGAAAAACTGTTTTTT. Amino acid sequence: CASSYLQGGVDEKLFF.

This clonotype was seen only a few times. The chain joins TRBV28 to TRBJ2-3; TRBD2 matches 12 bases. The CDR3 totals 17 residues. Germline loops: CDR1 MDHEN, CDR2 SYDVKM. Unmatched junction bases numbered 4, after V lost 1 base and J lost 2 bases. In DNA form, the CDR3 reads TGTGCCAGCAGTTTATACCTAGCGGGGGGGCACACAGATACGCAGTATTTT. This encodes CASSLYLAGGHTDTQYF. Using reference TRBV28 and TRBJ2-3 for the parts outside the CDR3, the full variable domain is DVKVTQSSRYLVKRTGEKVFLECVQDMDHENMFWYRQDPGLGLRLIYFSYDVKMKEKGDIPEGYSVSREKKERFSLILESASTNQTSMYLCASSLYLAGGHTDTQYFGPGTRLTVL.

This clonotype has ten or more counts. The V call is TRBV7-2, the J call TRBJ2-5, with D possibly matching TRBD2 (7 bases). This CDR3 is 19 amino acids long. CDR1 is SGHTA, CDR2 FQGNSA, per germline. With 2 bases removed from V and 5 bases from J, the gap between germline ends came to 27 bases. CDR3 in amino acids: CASSLSGVSWGGAGETQYF. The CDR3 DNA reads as TGTGCCAGCAGCTTAAGCGGGGTTTCTTGGGGGGGGGCCGGGGAGACCCAGTACTTC.

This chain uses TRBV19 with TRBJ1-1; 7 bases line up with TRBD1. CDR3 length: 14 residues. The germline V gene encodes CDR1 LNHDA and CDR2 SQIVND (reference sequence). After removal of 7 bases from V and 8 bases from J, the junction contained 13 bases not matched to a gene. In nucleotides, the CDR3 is TGTGCCAGTACCCAACAACAGGGGTTCATAGAAGCTTTCTTT. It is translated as CASTQQQGFIEAFF.

The CDR3 sequence: CASSLSTTNTEAFF. Here the CDR3 DNA reads TGTGCCAGCAGTTTATCGACAACGAACACTGAAGCTTTCTTT. The chain employs TRBV27 and TRBJ1-1, with unresolved D. V was shortened by 0 bases and J by 1 base, with 6 bases between the two germline ends. This CDR3 has 14 amino acids. Germline CDR1 MNHEY, CDR2 SMNVEV (reference sequence).

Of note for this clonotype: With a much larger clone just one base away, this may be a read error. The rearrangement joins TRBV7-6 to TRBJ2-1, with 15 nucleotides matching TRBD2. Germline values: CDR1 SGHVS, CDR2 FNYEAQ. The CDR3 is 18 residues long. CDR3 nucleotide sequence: TGTGCCAGCAGCTCCGGGACTAGCGGGGGGCCAAATAACAATGAGCGGTTCTTC. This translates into CASSSGTSGGPNNNERFF.

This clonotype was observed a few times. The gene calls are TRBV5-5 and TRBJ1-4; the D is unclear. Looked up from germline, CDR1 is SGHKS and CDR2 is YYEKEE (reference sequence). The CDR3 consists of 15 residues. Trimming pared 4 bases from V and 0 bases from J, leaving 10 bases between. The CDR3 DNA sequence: TGTGCCAGCAGCACTCCGGACGCAACTAATGAAAAACTGTTTTTT. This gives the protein CASSTPDATNEKLFF.

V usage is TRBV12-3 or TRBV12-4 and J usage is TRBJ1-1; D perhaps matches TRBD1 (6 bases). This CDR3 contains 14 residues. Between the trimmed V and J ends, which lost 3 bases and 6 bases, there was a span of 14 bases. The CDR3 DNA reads TGTGCCAGCAGTTTGAGTCAGGGGCGGGCTGAAGCTTTCTTT. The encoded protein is CASSLSQGRAEAFF.

This CDR3 reads CASSYGRAYEQYF. CDR3 sequence (DNA): TGTGCCAGCAGTTACGGGAGGGCCTACGAGCAGTACTTC. The chain uses TRBV6-2 or TRBV6-3 and TRBJ2-7; 7 nucleotides line up with TRBD2. This CDR3 spans 13 amino acids. The V segment lost 2 bases and the J segment 2 bases; nucleotides outside the gene matches: 0. Germline CDR1 and CDR2: MNHEY and SVGEGT.

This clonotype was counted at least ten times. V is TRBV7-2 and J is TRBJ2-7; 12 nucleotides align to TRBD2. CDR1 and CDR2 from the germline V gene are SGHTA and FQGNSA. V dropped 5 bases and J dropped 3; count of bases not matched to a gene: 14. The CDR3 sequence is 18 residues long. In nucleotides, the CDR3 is TGTGCCAGCAGCAGATCAAGACTAGCGGGAGTGAAACTCTACGAGCAGTACTTC. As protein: CASSRSRLAGVKLYEQYF.

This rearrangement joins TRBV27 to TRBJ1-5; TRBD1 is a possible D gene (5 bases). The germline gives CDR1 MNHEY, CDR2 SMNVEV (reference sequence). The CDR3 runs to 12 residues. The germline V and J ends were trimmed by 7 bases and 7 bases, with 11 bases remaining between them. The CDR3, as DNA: TGTGCCAGCACCTTTCCAGGGCAGCCCCAGCATTTT. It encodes CASTFPGQPQHF.

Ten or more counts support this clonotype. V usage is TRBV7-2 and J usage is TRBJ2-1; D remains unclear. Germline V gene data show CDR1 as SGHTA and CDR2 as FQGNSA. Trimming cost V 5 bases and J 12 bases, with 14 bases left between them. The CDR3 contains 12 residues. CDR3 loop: CASSPHSVGQFF. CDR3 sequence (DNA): TGTGCCAGCAGCCCCCACAGTGTGGGGCAGTTCTTC.

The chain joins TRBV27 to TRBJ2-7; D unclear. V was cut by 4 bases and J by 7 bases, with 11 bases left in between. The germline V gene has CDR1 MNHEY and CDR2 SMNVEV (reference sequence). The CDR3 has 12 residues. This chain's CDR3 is CASSSILGEQYF. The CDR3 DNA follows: TGTGCCAGCAGTTCTATCCTTGGAGAGCAGTACTTC.

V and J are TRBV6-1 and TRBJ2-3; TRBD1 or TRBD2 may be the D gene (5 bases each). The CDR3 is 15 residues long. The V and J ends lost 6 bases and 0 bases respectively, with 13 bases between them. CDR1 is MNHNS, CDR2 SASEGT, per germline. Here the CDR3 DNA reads TGTGCCAGCAGGGGAATGAGGGGAAGCACAGATACGCAGTATTTT. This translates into CASRGMRGSTDTQYF.

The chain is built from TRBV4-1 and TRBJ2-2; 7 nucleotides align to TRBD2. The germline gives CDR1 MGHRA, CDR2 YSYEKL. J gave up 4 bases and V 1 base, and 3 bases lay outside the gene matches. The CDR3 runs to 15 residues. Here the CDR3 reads CASSQGGGGTGELFF. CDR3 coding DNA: TGCGCCAGCAGCCAAGGGGGGGGGGGCACCGGGGAGCTGTTTTTT.

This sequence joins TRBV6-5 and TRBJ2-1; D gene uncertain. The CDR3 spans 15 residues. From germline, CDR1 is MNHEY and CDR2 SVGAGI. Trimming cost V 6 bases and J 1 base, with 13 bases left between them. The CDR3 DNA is TGTGCCAGCAGGGAATTGCTAGGGTCCTACAATGAGCAGTTCTTC. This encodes CASRELLGSYNEQFF.

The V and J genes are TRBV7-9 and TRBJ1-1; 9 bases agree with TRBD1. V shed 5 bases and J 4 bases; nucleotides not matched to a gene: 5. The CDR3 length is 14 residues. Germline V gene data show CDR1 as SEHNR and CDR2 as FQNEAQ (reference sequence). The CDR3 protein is CASSPGTGSTEAFF. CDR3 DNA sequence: TGTGCCAGCAGCCCCGGGACAGGGTCCACTGAAGCTTTCTTT.

The CDR3: CASSQESRNGYTF. Written as DNA, the CDR3 is TGCGCCAGCAGCCAAGAAAGTCGGAATGGCTACACCTTC. This chain connects TRBV4-3 to TRBJ1-2; D gene uncertain. Between the trimmed V and J ends, which lost 0 bases and 6 bases, there was a span of 8 bases. CDR3 length: 13 amino acids. CDR1 is LGHNA and CDR2 is YSLEER in the germline V gene.

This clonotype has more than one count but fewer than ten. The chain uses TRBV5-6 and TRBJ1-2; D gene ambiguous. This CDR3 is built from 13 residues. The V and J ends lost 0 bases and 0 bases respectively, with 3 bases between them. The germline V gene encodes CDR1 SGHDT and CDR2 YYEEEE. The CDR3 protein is CASSLGTNYGYTF. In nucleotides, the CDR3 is TGTGCCAGCAGCTTGGGGACTAACTATGGCTACACCTTC.